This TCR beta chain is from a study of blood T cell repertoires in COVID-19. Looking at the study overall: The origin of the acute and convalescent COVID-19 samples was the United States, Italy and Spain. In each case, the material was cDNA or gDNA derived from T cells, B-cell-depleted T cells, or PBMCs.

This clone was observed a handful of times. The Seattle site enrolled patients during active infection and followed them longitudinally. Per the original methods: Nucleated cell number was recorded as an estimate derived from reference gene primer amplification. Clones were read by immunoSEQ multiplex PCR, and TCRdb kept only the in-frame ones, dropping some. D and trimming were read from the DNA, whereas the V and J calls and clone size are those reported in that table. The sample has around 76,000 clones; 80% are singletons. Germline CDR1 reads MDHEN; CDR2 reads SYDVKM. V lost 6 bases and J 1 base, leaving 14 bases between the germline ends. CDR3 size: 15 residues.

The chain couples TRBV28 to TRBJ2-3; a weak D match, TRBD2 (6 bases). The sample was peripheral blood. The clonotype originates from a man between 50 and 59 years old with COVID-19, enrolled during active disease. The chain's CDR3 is CASSPSSARTDTQYF. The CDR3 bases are TGTGCCAGCAGCCCCTCTAGCGCTCGCACAGATACGCAGTATTTT.